One and the same sample provided the 23 T cell receptor beta chains below, sequenced in a study of blood T cell repertoires in COVID-19. TCRdb's copy holds only in-frame clones and misses some; the assay was immunoSEQ multiplex PCR. Of a few hundred thousand clones listed, about 90% are singletons. Specimen: peripheral blood. The receptor set was obtained from a woman aged 45-65 years who had recovered from COVID-19.

This rearrangement joins TRBV6-5 to TRBJ2-7; 11 bases align to TRBD1. Trimming at V came to 2 bases and at J to 4 bases, leaving 1 base not matched to a gene. Germline CDR1 is MNHEY and CDR2 is SVGAGI. The CDR3 extends over 14 amino acids. The CDR3 DNA sequence: TGTGCCAGCAGTTACCGGGACAGGGGGTACGAGCAGTACTTC. This codes for CASSYRDRGYEQYF.

The genes are TRBV30 and TRBJ1-1, with D maybe TRBD1 (5 bases). Trimming took 2 bases from V and 4 from J, leaving 14 bases between them. Germline V gene lookup returns CDR1 GTSNPN and CDR2 SVGIG (reference sequence). The CDR3 runs 14 residues. The CDR3 coding sequence is TGTGCCTGGAGTACCCCCCAGGGTTTCACTGAAGCTTTCTTT. It codes for CAWSTPQGFTEAFF. Looking up the rest from reference TRBV30 and TRBJ1-1 gives the full variable domain: SQTIHQWPATLVQPVGSPLSLECTVEGTSNPNLYWYRQAAGRGLQLLFYSVGIGQISSEVPQNLSASRPQDRQFILSSKKLLLSDSGFYLCAWSTPQGFTEAFFGQGTRLTVV.

V usage is TRBV2 and J usage is TRBJ2-7, with 13 bases that match TRBD2. J was trimmed by 0 bases and V by 6 bases; bases with no gene match: 2. Germline assignment: CDR1 SNHLY and CDR2 FYNNEI. The CDR3 totals 15 residues. The CDR3 sequence: CASRGLAGVSYEQYF. CDR3 nucleotide sequence: TGTGCCAGCAGAGGACTAGCGGGAGTCTCCTACGAGCAGTACTTC. The full variable domain, in which reference TRBV2 and TRBJ2-7 provide the parts outside the CDR3, is EPEVTQTPSHQVTQMGQEVILRCVPISNHLYFYWYRQILGQKVEFLVSFYNNEISEKSEIFDDQFSVERPDGSNFTLKIRSTKLEDSAMYFCASRGLAGVSYEQYFGPGTRLTVT.

This clone turned up a few times. In the same sample, other DNA sequences code for this CDR3. V gene TRBV5-6 combines with J gene TRBJ2-1; no reliable D call. Between the trimmed V and J ends, which lost 0 bases and 10 bases, there was a span of 5 bases. The length of the CDR3 is 11 residues. The germline V gene encodes CDR1 SGHDT and CDR2 YYEEEE. The CDR3: CASSLGGEQFF. The CDR3 coding sequence is TGTGCCAGCAGCTTGGGCGGAGAGCAGTTCTTC.

This chain links TRBV7-2 with TRBJ1-1, with D possibly TRBD1 on 6 matching bases. Trimming took 5 bases from V and 3 from J, leaving 16 bases between them. Germline V gene lookup returns CDR1 SGHTA and CDR2 FQGNSA. The CDR3 spans 15 residues. The DNA of the CDR3 is TGTGCCAGCAGCGGCAACAGGGTTTTGGACACTGAAGCTTTCTTT. As protein: CASSGNRVLDTEAFF.

The J gene is TRBJ2-1, the V gene TRBV5-5; 9 bases are a match to TRBD1. The CDR3 length is 15 residues. Per germline, CDR1 SGHKS and CDR2 YYEKEE (reference sequence). V was pared by 7 bases and J by 9 bases, with 14 bases of the junction left unmatched. DNA of the CDR3: TGTGCCAGCGCCGACCCGGGACAGGGAATTTTTGAGCAGTTCTTC. Translation: CASADPGQGIFEQFF.

The V and J genes are TRBV7-2 and TRBJ2-1, with 8 bases aligning to TRBD1. With V trimmed by 7 bases and J by 9 bases, 8 bases remained unmatched. CDR3 length equals 13 residues. The V gene's germline CDR1 is SGHTA and CDR2 FQGNSA. CDR3 nucleotide sequence: TGTGCCAGCACGCCGGACAGGGTGGGTGAGCAGTTCTTC. Its protein product is CASTPDRVGEQFF.

The chain employs TRBV28 and TRBJ2-5, with 9 nucleotides matching TRBD2. The J segment lost 7 bases and the V segment lost 6 bases, leaving 15 bases of the junction unmatched. This CDR3 spans 16 amino acids. Germline CDR1 is MDHEN and CDR2 is SYDVKM. CDR3 in DNA: TGTGCCAGCAGCCGAATTAGCGGGGGACTTCTGGTGACCCAGTACTTC. Translation gives CASSRISGGLLVTQYF.

The V and J genes are TRBV29-1 and TRBJ2-3; 9 nucleotides align to TRBD2. V was pared by 0 bases and J by 7 bases, with 20 bases of the junction left unmatched. This CDR3 has 19 amino acids. Germline CDR1 SQVTM, CDR2 ANQGSEA. CDR3 nucleotide sequence: TGCAGCGTTGAAGATCGGAGTGTAGCGGGAGTGTCCTTCGGAAATACGCAGTATTTT. This gives the protein CSVEDRSVAGVSFGNTQYF.

The V call is TRBV29-1, the J call TRBJ2-1; 9 bases match TRBD2. Germline V gene lookup returns CDR1 SQVTM and CDR2 ANQGSEA. This CDR3 has 14 amino acids. J was trimmed by 6 bases and V by 6 bases; bases with no gene match: 9. CDR3 residues: CSVPRGGAANEQFF. Here the CDR3 DNA reads TGCAGCGTCCCGCGGGGGGGGGCCGCCAATGAGCAGTTCTTC.

The rearrangement links TRBV5-8 to TRBJ2-1; 15 bases map to TRBD2. V gave up 3 bases and J gave up 8 bases; unmatched junction bases: 6. Germline V CDR1 and CDR2: SGHTS, YDEGEE. This CDR3 has 16 amino acids. The CDR3 loop reads CASSYGLAGGPDEQFF. The CDR3 DNA follows: TGTGCCAGCAGCTACGGACTAGCGGGAGGGCCTGATGAGCAGTTCTTC.

CDR3 in amino acids: CASSERGREGYEQYF. CDR3 coding DNA: TGTGCCAGCAGTGAAAGGGGGAGGGAGGGCTACGAGCAGTACTTC. This chain joins TRBV6-1 and TRBJ2-7, with D possibly matching TRBD2 (7 bases). The V end was cut by 2 bases, the J end by 3 bases, with 14 bases between. The CDR3 totals 15 residues. Per the germline V gene, CDR1 is MNHNS and CDR2 is SASEGT.

The V gene is TRBV3-1 (or the pseudogene TRBV3-2), the J gene TRBJ1-2; no firm D call. Germline CDR1 reads LGHDT; CDR2 reads YNNKEL (reference sequence). This CDR3 is built from 12 residues. Trimming pared 0 bases from V and 4 bases from J, leaving 3 bases between. CDR3 in amino acids: CASSQDSYGYTF. In DNA form, the CDR3 reads TGTGCCAGCAGCCAAGACAGCTATGGCTACACCTTC.

The V gene is TRBV7-8, the J gene TRBJ1-3; possibly TRBD1 for D (5 bases). Per the germline V gene, CDR1 is SGHVS and CDR2 is FQNEAQ. V was shortened by 3 bases and J by 4 bases, with 10 bases between the two germline ends. CDR3 length equals 14 residues. DNA for the CDR3: TGTGCCAGCAGCTTCAGGGTTGGAGGAAACACCATATATTTT. It encodes CASSFRVGGNTIYF.

CDR3 loop: CASSLLQGNTEAFF. The CDR3 nucleotides are TGCGCCAGCAGCTTGCTGCAGGGAAACACTGAAGCTTTCTTT. This chain links TRBV5-1 with TRBJ1-1; tentative D call: TRBD1 (5 bases). The V gene's germline CDR1 is SGHRS and CDR2 YFSETQ. V dropped 1 base and J dropped 2 bases, with 9 bases sitting between them. CDR3 length equals 14 residues.

This chain uses TRBV4-3 with TRBJ2-1; TRBD1 might be the D (6 bases). The CDR3 runs to 17 residues. V lost 0 bases and J lost 4, with 16 bases in between. From germline, CDR1 is LGHNA and CDR2 YSLEER. CDR3 sequence reads: CASSQDFGSGAYNEQFF. The CDR3 DNA reads TGCGCCAGCAGCCAAGATTTCGGCTCAGGGGCTTACAATGAGCAGTTCTTC.

The chain carries TRBV9 and TRBJ2-7; 9 bases agree with TRBD1. This CDR3 region has 15 residues. The V gene end was trimmed by 0 bases and the J gene end by 3 bases; junction bases not matched to a gene: 4. Per germline, CDR1 SGDLS and CDR2 YYNGEE. CDR3 in amino acids: CASSVGLDRGYEQYF. CDR3 in DNA: TGTGCCAGCAGCGTAGGCCTGGACAGGGGCTACGAGCAGTACTTC.

This clone was detected a few times. The V and J genes are TRBV6-4 and TRBJ2-3; no clear D gene. The CDR3 has 14 residues. Germline assignment: CDR1 MRHNA and CDR2 SNTAGT. V lost 2 bases, J lost 2 bases, and 8 bases lay in between. The CDR3 loop reads CASSDGRHTDTQYF. The CDR3 DNA reads as TGTGCCAGCAGTGACGGGCGCCACACAGATACGCAGTATTTT.

This rearrangement joins TRBV5-1 to TRBJ2-1, with 11 bases identical to TRBD2. J gave up 6 bases and V 3 bases, and 8 bases lay outside the gene matches. This CDR3 has 16 residues. Germline V gene sequence: CDR1 SGHRS, CDR2 YFSETQ. CDR3 protein: CASSWAPSGGTNEQFF. DNA for the CDR3: TGCGCCAGCAGCTGGGCCCCTAGCGGGGGGACCAATGAGCAGTTCTTC.

The chain combines TRBV28 with TRBJ1-2; D remains unclear. The V end lost 2 bases, the J end lost 7 bases, and 14 bases lay between the germline ends. The CDR3 extends over 14 amino acids. The germline V gene has CDR1 MDHEN and CDR2 SYDVKM. CDR3 DNA sequence: TGTGCCAGCAGTTTAAGCCCCGGGAGCTCTGGCTACACCTTC. Encoded protein: CASSLSPGSSGYTF.

V is TRBV9 and J is TRBJ2-1; maybe TRBD1 (6 bases). V was cut by 7 bases and J by 0 bases, with 14 bases left in between. The germline V gene encodes CDR1 SGDLS and CDR2 YYNGEE. The CDR3 contains 15 residues. The CDR3 nucleotides are TGTGCCAGCCAGGGGCCCCGCGGCTCCTACAATGAGCAGTTCTTC. Protein: CASQGPRGSYNEQFF.

This rearrangement joins TRBV3-1 (or the pseudogene TRBV3-2) to TRBJ1-3; no definite D call. CDR3 length equals 18 residues. V gave up 0 bases and J gave up 0 bases, with 15 bases separating them. Germline V lookup: CDR1 LGHDT, CDR2 YNNKEL (reference sequence). DNA of the CDR3: TGTGCCAGCAGCCAAGATCTCCGTTGGTCGAGCTCTGGAAACACCATATATTTT. Protein product: CASSQDLRWSSSGNTIYF.

The rearrangement links TRBV10-3 to TRBJ2-7; TRBD2 matches at 11 bases. V lost 5 bases to trimming and J lost 4 bases; unmatched junction nucleotides: 1. The CDR3 extends over 13 amino acids. Germline assignment: CDR1 ENHRY and CDR2 SYGVKD. Here the CDR3 DNA reads TGTGCCATCAGTCGACTAGCGGGGTACGAGCAGTACTTC. Its translation is CAISRLAGYEQYF.